This T cell receptor (beta chain) came from a study of kidney transplant recipient with SARS-CoV-2 infection. Each CDR3 protein is one row after TCRdb ran MiXCR on the reads. The repertoire holds roughly 250,000 distinct CDR3 sequences, with 29% as singletons. The CDR3 runs to 17 residues. V shed 5 bases and J shed 4 bases, with 23 bases lying between them. Germline CDR1 and CDR2: SGHAT and FQDESV (reference sequence). This clonotype was observed many times. The material sequenced was a blood sample, taken at baseline and on day 111 from a kidney transplant recipient. This chain joins TRBV11-1 and TRBJ1-2; D is uncertain. This TCR was recovered from a male patient younger than 45 who had COVID-19 and was a kidney transplant recipient. Some T cells may be supplied by the graft donor. In nucleotides, the CDR3 is TGTGCCAGCAGCAGTTGGATTAAGGCTGGAAAGACCTATGGCTACACCTTC. Translation gives CASSSWIKAGKTYGYTF.